The clone carrying this TCR beta chain was detected once. The entry originates in a study of T cell responses to AZD1222 COVID-19 vaccine. The V and J ends lost 3 bases and 0 bases respectively, with 10 bases between them. CDR1 and CDR2 (germline): SNHLY, FYNNEI. The CDR3 contains 15 residues. Generated by immunoSEQ multiplex PCR, the TCRdb table keeps only in-frame clones and is missing some. The sample records 110,000 to 150,000 clones, approximately 90% being singletons. This specimen consisted of peripheral blood, obtained on day 0 of AZD1222 vaccination. This sequence originates from an adult in good health. The chain joins TRBV2 to TRBJ2-3; TRBD2 is a possible D gene (5 bases). The CDR3 region is CASSDGAVSTDTQYF. The CDR3 DNA is TGTGCCAGCAGTGACGGAGCGGTTAGCACAGATACGCAGTATTTT.